One and the same sample provided the 5 T cell receptor beta chains below, sequenced in a study of blood T cell repertoires in COVID-19. TCRdb keeps only in-frame clones here, not all; method: immunoSEQ multiplex PCR. The top ten clones hold less than 3% of a sample with 190,000 or so clones, more than 85% of them seen once. Input material: peripheral blood. Every receptor here comes from a woman aged 25 to 39 with active or convalescent COVID-19.

In its sample, this clone was seen once. The chain uses TRBV6-1 and TRBJ1-2, with a tentative D call TRBD1 (5 bases). This CDR3 contains 11 residues. Germline V gene data show CDR1 as MNHNS and CDR2 as SASEGT. V was cut by 2 bases and J by 8 bases, with 6 bases left in between. The CDR3 DNA reads as TGTGCCAGCAGTGAAAGGGGCGGCTACACCTTC. This sequence encodes CASSERGGYTF.

The V gene is TRBV3-1 (or the pseudogene TRBV3-2), the J gene TRBJ2-3; TRBD2 is a possible D gene (6 bases). Looked up from germline, CDR1 is LGHDT and CDR2 is YNNKEL (reference sequence). V was shortened by 7 bases and J by 0 bases, with 14 bases between the two germline ends. The CDR3 has 15 amino acids. The CDR3 reads CASKPSSVSTDTQYF. For the CDR3, the DNA is TGTGCCAGCAAGCCCTCTAGCGTAAGCACAGATACGCAGTATTTT.

The J gene is TRBJ1-5, the V gene TRBV30, with TRBD1 matching 9 bases. V dropped 4 bases and J dropped 7; count of bases not matched to a gene: 8. CDR3 length: 14 amino acids. Per germline, CDR1 GTSNPN and CDR2 SVGIG (reference sequence). CDR3 protein: CAWTTGTGKQPQHF. The CDR3 DNA sequence: TGTGCCTGGACAACCGGGACAGGGAAACAGCCCCAGCATTTT.

The V gene is TRBV7-9, the J gene TRBJ1-1, with D perhaps matching TRBD1 (5 bases). Germline V gene lookup returns CDR1 SEHNR and CDR2 FQNEAQ (reference sequence). V was pared by 3 bases and J by 11 bases, with 16 bases between. The CDR3 covers 13 residues. CDR3 loop: CASSLNSGTSAFF. The DNA of the CDR3 is TGTGCCAGCAGCTTGAATTCTGGGACTTCGGCTTTCTTT. The variable domain in full, completed from reference TRBV7-9 and TRBJ1-1, reads DTGVSQNPRHKITKRGQNVTFRCDPISEHNRLYWYRQTLGQGPEFLTYFQNEAQLEKSRLLSDRFSAERPKGSFSTLEIQRTEQGDSAMYLCASSLNSGTSAFFGQGTRLTVV.

The genes are TRBV28 and TRBJ1-2, with TRBD1 matching 9 bases. This CDR3 has 15 residues. Germline-derived CDR1 and CDR2 are MDHEN and SYDVKM. Losses at the gene ends were 5 bases for V and 8 bases for J; bases not matched to a gene: 12. The CDR3 bases are TGTGCCAGCAGTCCCACCACAGGGGGCGCGCGGGGCTACACCTTC. This translates into CASSPTTGGARGYTF.